This paragraph reports one TCR beta chain. Its antigen is still unknown. The entry originates in a study of CD8 T cells in ankylosing spondylitis. Study conclusions and caveats: Disease-linked clones were CD8+ and relatively rare in peripheral blood. Some motif variants were previously reported in reactive arthritis synovial fluid and blood.

The CDR3 covers 15 residues. Germline V gene sequence: CDR1 SGHRS, CDR2 YFSETQ. The V gene end was trimmed by 2 bases and the J gene end by 7 bases; junction bases not matched to a gene: 9. With molecular barcodes, quantitative 5'-RACE was used to make the TCR beta libraries. TCRdb re-derived calls from the 5' RACE reads in MiXCR, one entry per CDR3 protein. The sample yields 250,000 or so distinct CDR3 sequences, under 30% seen once. The TCR comes from a male donor with ankylosing spondylitis or in good health (not recorded which). Specimen: blood, either unsorted or a sorted T cell fraction (not recorded which). V usage is TRBV5-1 and J usage is TRBJ2-1, with 7 bases lining up with TRBD1. The chain's CDR3 is CASSFFRGTTNEQFF. CDR3 DNA sequence: TGCGCCAGCAGCTTCTTCAGGGGGACCACGAATGAGCAGTTCTTC.